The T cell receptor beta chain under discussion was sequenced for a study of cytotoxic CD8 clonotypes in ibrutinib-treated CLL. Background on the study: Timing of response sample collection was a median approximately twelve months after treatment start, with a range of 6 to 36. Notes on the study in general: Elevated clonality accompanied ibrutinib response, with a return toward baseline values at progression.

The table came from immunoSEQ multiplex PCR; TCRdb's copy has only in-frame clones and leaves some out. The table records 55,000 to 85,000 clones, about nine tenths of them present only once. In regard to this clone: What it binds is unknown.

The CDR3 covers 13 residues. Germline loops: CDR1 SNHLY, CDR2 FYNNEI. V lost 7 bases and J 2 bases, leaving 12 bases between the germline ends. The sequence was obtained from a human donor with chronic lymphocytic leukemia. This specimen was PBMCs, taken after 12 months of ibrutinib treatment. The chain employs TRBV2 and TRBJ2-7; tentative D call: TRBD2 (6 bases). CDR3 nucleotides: TGTGCCAGCACCGGCGGGGCTGCCTACGAGCAGTACTTC. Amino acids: CASTGGAAYEQYF.